This T cell receptor beta chain was found in a study of CD8 T cells in Susac syndrome (dated by TCRdb to the late 2010s). Regarding the study in general: Repertoire sequencing was used to test whether CD8+ T cell activation and differentiation in Susac syndrome was antigen driven. What the study reported, not specific to this receptor: The study acknowledged that relatively few individuals were included in the TCR sequencing and HLA analysis.

High-throughput TCR beta sequencing profiled peripheral blood CD8+ and CD4+ T cells from healthy donors, Susac syndrome patients and multiple sclerosis patients. The multiple sclerosis controls were treatment-naive patients whose relapsing-remitting disease, either stable or active, fulfilled the revised McDonald criteria. Bulk CD8+ and CD4+ T cells were purified magnetically by negative isolation, whereas CD8+ TEMRA cells were enriched by FACS. Blood was drawn into EDTA tubes, processed within 24 hours, and PBMCs were isolated by density gradient centrifugation. PBMCs intended for TCR sequencing were frozen in liquid nitrogen and were later thawed in a 37 degrees C water bath. Purity of sorted or isolated CD4+, CD8+ and CD8+ TEMRA cells was at least 90%. This clonotype was seen just once. It lacks a known antigen. No per-base quality is available; no much larger clone lies one base away. A lone read is weak support.

Trimming leaves V shorter by 5 bases and J shorter by 6 bases, with the junction holding 9 bases beyond the gene matches. Taken from cysteine to phenylalanine, the CDR3 has 15 residues. Only the CDR3 portion is preserved as DNA: 45 bases, with reading frame beginning at the first base. Based on the germline V gene, the CDR1 and CDR2 sequences are KGHDR and SFDVKD. RNA was extracted using the RNeasy kit, and roughly 0.5 to 1 ug of the RNA was reverse transcribed with random hexamers. TCR beta CDR3 regions were amplified with the immunoSEQ multiplex PCR assay covering 54 Vbeta and 13 Jbeta segments. PCR amplification bias was corrected using a synthetic template baseline for primer optimization and computational correction. Per the original workflow: Reads were annotated to V, D and J genes according to IMGT and were analyzed with immunoSEQ Analyzer, with only productive sequences retained. To calculate clonality, Shannon entropy was normalized by log2 of the number of productive unique sequences and then subtracted from one. Public and private clones were assessed among the 100 most prevalent clones of each patient and control. Susac-specific clones were defined as absent from healthy and MS cohorts, around 970 published viral clones and other ImmuneACCESS disease sequences. Through fastp at Q25 and MiXCR, TCRdb rebuilt clones from the public reads, retaining in-frame beta chains. Under each unique CDR3 protein, matching rows form one entry showing the most common genes and DNA. It is TCRdb's table, rather than the study itself, that gives the V and J calls and clone size. A total of roughly 150,000 distinct CDR3 sequences appear in this sample, around 94% of them only once. The ten most abundant clones make up almost 0.095% of the sample.

The source is a human donor with multiple sclerosis. Here the chain combines TRBV24-1 and TRBJ1-1, with 9 central nucleotides matching TRBD1. The sequenced material came from CD4+ T cells from PBMCs. CDR3 loop: CATSGGQGRSAEAFF. The DNA sequence reads TGTGCCACCAGTGGGGGACAGGGCAGGAGCGCTGAAGCTTTCTTT.